Sequencing of this T cell receptor (beta chain) was carried out in a study of post-analysis software for immune sequencing data. Across the study: Included courses were relapsing-remitting and secondary progressive multiple sclerosis; progressive-relapsing multiple sclerosis was also included.

The CDR3 extends over 13 amino acids. CDR1 is SGHKS, CDR2 YYEKEE, per germline (reference sequence). Trimming took 3 bases from V and 4 from J, leaving 9 bases between them. Study outcomes and limitations: Among a few TRBV segments more frequent in patients than controls were TRBV5-6, TRBV5-1 and TRBV20-1. People with multiple sclerosis had a significantly lower normalized Chao1 diversity than controls did.

Incorporated into the TCR beta cDNA libraries were unique molecular identifiers, which served to reduce PCR and sequencing biases. TCRdb reanalysed the PCR reads using MiXCR and keeps one entry per CDR3 protein. The data hold just over 250,000 distinct CDR3 sequences, with roughly a third observed a single time. This clonotype was counted ten times or more. Its antigen is still unknown. The rearrangement joins TRBV5-5 to TRBJ2-3; D possibly corresponds to TRBD1 (5 bases). The receptor's source is a girl under 18 with multiple sclerosis. Source material: blood. CDR3 DNA sequence: TGTGCCAGCAGCTCAAGGGGTCCAGATACGCAGTATTTT. Translation gives CASSSRGPDTQYF.